The subject of this entry is one T cell receptor (beta chain). The entry originates in a study of cytomegalovirus exposure and HLA in healthy donors. V dropped 8 bases and J dropped 3 bases, with 17 bases sitting between them. This CDR3 has 15 residues. Germline CDR1 is ENHRY and CDR2 is SYGVKD. PCR primers comprised 60 Vbeta and 13 Jbeta primers. The table came from immunoSEQ multiplex PCR; TCRdb's copy has only in-frame clones and leaves some out. The repertoire holds approximately 75,000 clones, approximately 82% seen once, with approximately 20% in the top ten. J is TRBJ1-5 and V is TRBV10-3; maybe TRBD1 (5 bases). Sequenced: PBMCs. The receptor was derived from a man aged 70 or older in good health and CMV-seropositive. CDR3 residues: CAIAEGYLNNQPQHF. CDR3 sequence (DNA): TGTGCCATCGCGGAGGGGTATTTAAACAATCAGCCCCAGCATTTT.